Presented here are 25 T cell receptor beta chains from one specimen sequenced in a study of T cells in Graves' hyperthyroidism and ophthalmopathy (dated by TCRdb to between 2018 and 2021). Receptors were amplified or captured by multiplex PCR. The listed sequencing device is Illumina HiSeq 2000. TCR beta CDR3 regions were amplified from RNA transcripts. A first-round RT-PCR of the TCR CDR3 used the HTBI primer set with the Qiagen OneStep RT-PCR kit. The public reads were run again by TCRdb, first through fastp at Q25 and then through MiXCR, and only productive beta chains were kept. When rows share a CDR3 protein, they turn into one entry using the most common DNA and genes. Counted in this sample were 550,000 to 600,000 distinct CDR3 sequences; over 15% of them appeared once. The top ten clones comprise 15% to 20% of the sample. Sequenced: blood. The receptor set was obtained from a woman under 30 with Graves' hyperthyroidism.

Many counts were recorded for this clonotype. The chain has TRBV2 and TRBJ2-1; 11 bases map to TRBD2. Germline V gene data show CDR1 as SNHLY and CDR2 as FYNNEI. The trim removed 3 bases at V and 7 bases at J, leaving 8 bases unmatched. This CDR3 has 16 amino acids. CDR3 residues: CASSDIAGGPGNEQFF. The DNA of the CDR3 is TGTGCCAGCAGTGATATAGCGGGGGGGCCAGGGAATGAGCAGTTCTTC.

This sequence joins TRBV7-2 and TRBJ2-1; tentative D call: TRBD1 (5 bases). V lost 7 bases and J lost 6, with 19 bases in between. CDR1 SGHTA and CDR2 FQGNSA come from the germline V gene. The CDR3 consists of 15 residues. CDR3 bases: TGTGCCAGCACCCTTTATAGGGGCTTCGGCAATGAGCAGTTCTTC. Protein: CASTLYRGFGNEQFF.

This chain joins TRBV5-1 and TRBJ2-7; D is possibly TRBD1 or TRBD2 (5 bases each). The CDR3 runs to 15 residues. The germline V and J ends were trimmed by 0 bases and 3 bases, with 13 bases remaining between them. Germline-derived CDR1 and CDR2 are SGHRS and YFSETQ. CDR3: CASSLAGTDYYEQYF. In DNA, the CDR3 is TGCGCCAGCAGCTTGGCCGGGACCGATTACTACGAGCAGTACTTC.

There are many counts of this clonotype. The J gene is TRBJ2-3, the V gene TRBV27; D might be TRBD1 (5 bases). The CDR3 runs to 15 residues. Trimming shortened V by 6 bases and J by 6 bases, and 19 bases separated the two germline ends. Germline CDR1 and CDR2: MNHEY and SMNVEV (reference sequence). The CDR3 nucleotides read TGTGCCAGCAGCTACTGGGGTGATGGGGCGGATACGCAGTATTTT. It encodes CASSYWGDGADTQYF.

V and J are TRBV3-1 and TRBJ2-5, with D possibly matching TRBD1 (5 bases). Trimming left V 2 bases short and J 5 bases short, with 15 bases between. Germline V lookup: CDR1 LGHDT, CDR2 YNNKEL (reference sequence). The CDR3 totals 15 residues. CDR3 sequence reads: CASSQNQGGRETQYF. CDR3 in DNA: TGTGCCAGCAGCCAAAATCAGGGTGGAAGGGAGACCCAGTACTTC.

The rearrangement links TRBV20-1 to TRBJ2-7; 7 bases are shared with TRBD2. Germline loops: CDR1 DFQATT, CDR2 SNEGSKA (reference sequence). The CDR3 extends over 15 amino acids. The V segment lost 0 bases and the J segment 2 bases; nucleotides outside the gene matches: 7. CDR3 protein: CSARDPQRGPYEQYF. DNA of the CDR3: TGCAGTGCTAGAGATCCCCAGCGGGGTCCCTACGAGCAGTACTTC.

The table lists this clonotype with a few counts. The chain is built from TRBV11-2 and TRBJ2-2; D possibly corresponds to TRBD2 (6 bases). The V gene's germline CDR1 is SGHAT and CDR2 FQNNGV. This CDR3 has 15 residues. V gave up 5 bases and J gave up 7 bases, with 17 bases separating them. The CDR3 region has the DNA TGTGCCAGCAGCCTAGCGTTAAGGATCGGCGGGGAGCTGTTTTTT. It specifies CASSLALRIGGELFF. The full variable domain, completed using reference TRBV11-2 and TRBJ2-2, is EAGVAQSPRYKIIEKRQSVAFWCNPISGHATLYWYQQILGQGPKLLIQFQNNGVVDDSQLPKDRFSAERLKGVDSTLKIQPAKLEDSAVYLCASSLALRIGGELFFGEGSRLTVL.

The table lists this clonotype with a few counts. The J gene is TRBJ2-2, the V gene TRBV20-1; D uncertain. This CDR3 contains 13 residues. Germline V CDR1 and CDR2: DFQATT, SNEGSKA (reference sequence). With 0 bases removed from V and 2 bases from J, the gap between germline ends came to 4 bases. CDR3 bases: TGCAGTGCTAGAGATCGAAACACCGGGGAGCTGTTTTTT. It is translated as CSARDRNTGELFF.

The V and J genes are TRBV20-1 and TRBJ2-1; 10 nucleotides match TRBD2. Germline CDR1 and CDR2: DFQATT and SNEGSKA (reference sequence). Losses at the gene ends were 0 bases for V and 8 bases for J; bases not matched to a gene: 10. The CDR3 contains 16 residues. This CDR3 is CSARDEGTSDWYEQFF. CDR3 in DNA: TGCAGTGCTAGAGATGAGGGGACTAGCGACTGGTATGAGCAGTTCTTC.

The J gene is TRBJ1-4, the V gene TRBV10-2; D is uncertain. Germline loops: CDR1 WSHSY, CDR2 SAAADI. V shed 1 base and J shed 7 bases, with 13 bases lying between them. The CDR3 loop spans 15 amino acids. CDR3 DNA sequence: TGCGCCAGCAGTGAGTTCCGGGATGAGGCTGAAAAACTGTTTTTT. Translating gives CASSEFRDEAEKLFF.

The chain couples TRBV7-2 to TRBJ2-7, with D perhaps TRBD2 (6 bases). Trimming cost V 4 bases and J 2 bases, with 6 bases left between them. CDR3 length: 12 amino acids. The germline CDR1 and CDR2 sequences are SGHTA and FQGNSA. CDR3 bases: TGTGCCAGCAGCTGGGGGGCCTACGAGCAGTACTTC. It is translated as CASSWGAYEQYF.

This clonotype was found many times. This chain joins TRBV2 and TRBJ2-2; the match to TRBD2 covers 10 bases. V dropped 5 bases and J dropped 5; count of bases not matched to a gene: 5. Germline assignment: CDR1 SNHLY and CDR2 FYNNEI. This CDR3 is 15 amino acids long. CDR3 DNA sequence: TGTGCCAGCAGTTCCTCGACTAGCGGGACCGGGGAGCTGTTTTTT. Its translation is CASSSSTSGTGELFF.

V is TRBV11-2 and J is TRBJ1-4, with 10 positions matching TRBD1. This CDR3 is 14 amino acids long. The J segment lost 6 bases and the V segment lost 7 bases, leaving 5 bases of the junction unmatched. Germline V gene sequence: CDR1 SGHAT, CDR2 FQNNGV. The CDR3 reads CASKSGQGDEKLFF. For the CDR3, the DNA is TGTGCCAGCAAGTCCGGACAGGGGGATGAAAAACTGTTTTTT.

The chain combines TRBV6-5 with TRBJ2-1; 9 bases align to TRBD2. CDR3 length: 16 amino acids. Trimming took 0 bases from V and 6 from J; bases not matched to a gene: 6. Germline lookup yields CDR1 MNHEY and CDR2 SVGAGI. CDR3 coding DNA: TGTGCCAGCAGTTACTCGATAGCGGGAGCGTTCAATGAGCAGTTCTTC. Amino acid sequence: CASSYSIAGAFNEQFF.

The chain recombines TRBV12-5 with TRBJ1-5, with D perhaps TRBD1 (6 bases). The CDR3 totals 17 residues. Germline V gives CDR1 LGHNT, CDR2 FRNRAP. The V end lost 2 bases, the J end lost 0 bases, and 14 bases lay between the germline ends. The DNA of the CDR3 is TGTGCTAGTGGTTTGTACCTAGGACAGTTTAGCAATCAGCCCCAGCATTTT. Translated, it gives CASGLYLGQFSNQPQHF.

The V and J genes are TRBV13 and TRBJ2-7; possible D gene TRBD2, 6 bases. Deletions cut 0 bases from V and 7 bases from J, with 19 bases between. The CDR3 contains 16 residues. Per germline, CDR1 PRHDT and CDR2 FYEKMQ (reference sequence). CDR3 in amino acids: CASSLGQAGLRWEQYF. The DNA of the CDR3 is TGTGCCAGCAGCTTAGGCCAGGCGGGGTTAAGGTGGGAGCAGTACTTC.

This clonotype was picked up many times. The chain combines TRBV20-1 with TRBJ2-5, with 8 positions matching TRBD2. After removal of 2 bases from V and 4 bases from J, the junction contained 6 bases not matched to a gene. CDR3 size: 14 residues. The germline CDR1 and CDR2 sequences are DFQATT and SNEGSKA (reference sequence). The CDR3 region is CSARSGGPRETQYF. The CDR3 bases are TGCAGTGCTAGAAGCGGGGGCCCCCGAGAGACCCAGTACTTC.

This clonotype was counted ten times or more. The chain couples TRBV12-3 or TRBV12-4 to TRBJ2-7; the D gene is possibly TRBD2 (6 bases). This CDR3 is 14 amino acids long. Trimming removed 5 bases at V and 7 bases at J, with 18 bases between. The CDR3 DNA reads TGTGCCAGCAGTCCCTTAGGGACTCGTGATGAGCAGTACTTC. It specifies CASSPLGTRDEQYF.

This clonotype was seen only a few times. The chain has TRBV7-8 and TRBJ1-2; D is perhaps TRBD1 (6 bases). V was trimmed by 1 base and J by 0 bases, leaving 9 bases between them. This CDR3 has 15 amino acids. Germline loops: CDR1 SGHVS, CDR2 FQNEAQ. The CDR3 coding sequence is TGTGCCAGCAGCTTAGACAGGGCAGCTAACTATGGCTACACCTTC. It yields the protein CASSLDRAANYGYTF.

This rearrangement joins TRBV4-1 to TRBJ1-5, with D perhaps matching TRBD1 (5 bases). The CDR3 is 16 amino acids. CDR1 MGHRA and CDR2 YSYEKL come from the germline V gene. The ends were cut back, 0 bases at V and 4 bases at J, with 13 bases in the middle. The CDR3 reads CASSQEFTGLNQPQHF. CDR3 bases: TGCGCCAGCAGCCAAGAATTTACAGGACTTAATCAGCCCCAGCATTTT.

In this sample, this clonotype turned up many times. This chain uses TRBV7-2 with TRBJ2-7; D gene unclear. V lost 3 bases to trimming and J lost 0 bases, with 9 bases between them. CDR1 and CDR2 (germline): SGHTA, FQGNSA. This CDR3 has 14 residues. The CDR3 sequence: CASSFRWDSYEQYF. The DNA of the CDR3 is TGTGCCAGCAGCTTTCGATGGGACTCCTACGAGCAGTACTTC.

This clonotype has at least ten counts. The rearrangement uses TRBV3-1 and TRBJ1-1; possible D gene TRBD1, 5 bases. Trimming removed 4 bases from V and 6 bases from J, with 12 bases in between. Germline V gene data show CDR1 as LGHDT and CDR2 as YNNKEL (reference sequence). The CDR3 consists of 13 residues. Here the CDR3 DNA reads TGTGCCAGCAGCCCACAGGCCGGGGCTGAAGCTTTCTTT. It specifies CASSPQAGAEAFF. Supplemented by reference TRBV3-1 and TRBJ1-1, the full variable domain reads DTAVSQTPKYLVTQMGNDKSIKCEQNLGHDTMYWYKQDSKKFLKIMFSYNNKELIINETVPNRFSPKSPDKAHLNLHINSLELGDSAVYFCASSPQAGAEAFFGQGTRLTVV.

Ten or more counts support this clonotype. CDR3 sequence reads: CASSSRTGGYNEQFF. CDR3 in DNA: TGTGCCAGCAGCAGCCGGACAGGGGGCTACAATGAGCAGTTCTTC. The chain joins TRBV7-8 to TRBJ2-1, with 10 bases fitting TRBD1. The CDR3 has 15 amino acids. The V gene's germline CDR1 is SGHVS and CDR2 FQNEAQ. V shed 5 bases, J shed 3 bases, and the junction held 4 bases outside the gene matches.

This clonotype was seen repeatedly, ten times or more. The chain employs TRBV2 and TRBJ2-3; 7 bases line up with TRBD1. Germline loops: CDR1 SNHLY, CDR2 FYNNEI. The trim removed 3 bases at V and 0 bases at J, leaving 6 bases unmatched. The CDR3 has 16 amino acids. The CDR3 nucleotides read TGTGCCAGCAGTGATCGGACAGGAGCTAGCACAGATACGCAGTATTTT. Its translation: CASSDRTGASTDTQYF.

This clonotype showed up many times. J is TRBJ1-2 and V is TRBV5-1; 10 bases are a match to TRBD1. This CDR3 is 15 amino acids long. CDR1 is SGHRS, CDR2 YFSETQ, per germline. V dropped 2 bases and J dropped 8; count of bases not matched to a gene: 9. CDR3 in amino acids: CASSFSGQGSSGYTF. The CDR3 DNA sequence: TGCGCCAGCAGCTTCTCGGGACAGGGGTCAAGCGGCTACACCTTC.